A selection of T cell receptor beta chains follows, all from one sample in a study of blood T cell repertoires in COVID-19. Sequencing used immunoSEQ multiplex PCR; TCRdb keeps in-frame clones, though not all of them. The sample holds fewer than 150,000 clones, approximately 86% seen once. Sequencing input: peripheral blood. These receptors originate from a woman aged 45-60 years who had recovered from COVID-19. CDR3s include the opening cysteine and the closing phenylalanine or tryptophan. D genes are given only for firm matches. The size of a clone is reported for some rows only, either as once, few or many, or as a class for expanded clones.

>NA|TRBJ2-5|TRBV19|TRBD2
CASSVGRAQETQYF
TGTGCCAGTAGTGTCGGGAGGGCCCAAGAGACCCAGTACTTC
>NA|TRBJ2-6|TRBV3-1/TRBV3-2|NA
CASSQSQQGLSGANVLTF
TGTGCCAGCAGCCAATCCCAACAGGGCCTCTCTGGGGCCAACGTCCTGACTTTC
>once|TRBJ1-1|TRBV4-1|TRBD1
CASSQDRDTEAFF
TGCGCCAGCAGCCAGGACAGGGACACTGAAGCTTTCTTT
>NA|TRBJ1-1|TRBV5-4|TRBD1
CASSTRTGDTEAFF
TGTGCCAGCAGCACTAGGACAGGGGACACTGAAGCTTTCTTT
>NA|TRBJ1-1|TRBV19|TRBD1
CASSSTRQGPGTEAFF
TGTGCCAGTAGTAGTACCCGACAGGGCCCGGGCACTGAAGCTTTCTTT
>NA|TRBJ2-5|TRBV7-8|TRBD2
CASSLAPRGRAGETQYF
TGTGCCAGCAGCTTAGCGCCCCGCGGGAGGGCCGGAGAGACCCAGTACTTC
>NA|TRBJ2-7|TRBV6-2/TRBV6-3|TRBD2
CASSYSAGGSYEQYF
TGTGCCAGCAGTTATTCGGCGGGAGGGTCCTACGAGCAGTACTTC
>NA|TRBJ1-1|TRBV29-1|NA
CSVDRGWGMNTEAFF
TGCAGCGTTGACAGGGGTTGGGGAATGAACACTGAAGCTTTCTTT
>NA|TRBJ2-3|TRBV6-6|NA
CASTLARNTDTQYF
TGTGCCAGCACGCTAGCGCGGAACACAGATACGCAGTATTTT
>NA|TRBJ1-5|TRBV27|NA
CASSFYGRPQHF
TGTGCCAGCAGTTTCTATGGTCGGCCCCAGCATTTT
>NA|TRBJ2-1|TRBV7-9|TRBD1
CASSQRTGDEQFF
TGTGCCAGCAGCCAACGGACAGGGGATGAGCAGTTCTTC
>NA|TRBJ2-6|TRBV6-4|TRBD1
CASSDSRDDRDTLGEAGANVLTF
TGTGCCAGCAGTGACTCTCGCGATGACAGGGATACCTTAGGGGAAGCTGGGGCCAACGTCCTGACTTTC
>NA|TRBJ2-1|TRBV5-1|TRBD1
CASSLGLGTAYNEQFF
TGCGCCAGCAGCTTGGGGCTCGGGACAGCCTACAATGAGCAGTTCTTC
>NA|TRBJ2-3|TRBV29-1|NA
CSLRGSNTQYF
TGCAGCCTTAGGGGGTCGAATACGCAGTATTTT
>NA|TRBJ1-2|TRBV6-2/TRBV6-3|TRBD1
CASSPHRGLGYTF
TGTGCCAGCAGTCCCCACAGGGGGCTTGGCTACACCTTC